Reported below is one T cell receptor beta chain. This entry comes from a study of shared clonotypes between healthy human individuals. V lost 3 bases and J lost 5, with 17 bases in between. The CDR3 is 15 residues long. Germline CDR1 reads MGHDK; CDR2 reads SYGVNS. Generated by immunoSEQ multiplex PCR, the TCRdb table keeps only in-frame clones and is missing some. The sample shows around 2.5 million clones, approximately 93% of them seen only once. The sequence derives from a man between 18 and 35 years old in good health. Some clones in this sample may be carry-over from other donors' samples. The chain joins TRBV25-1 to TRBJ2-7; perhaps D is TRBD1 or TRBD2 (5 bases each). Sequencing used naive CD4+ T cells from PBMCs. Stated subset: CD45RA+ positively selected. The CDR3 region is CASSDTSLGVDEQYF. In DNA, the CDR3 is TGTGCCAGCAGTGACACCAGCCTGGGGGTAGACGAGCAGTACTTC.